These 13 T cell receptor beta chains originate from one sample sequenced in a study of Tregs in tolerant kidney transplant recipients. The data were produced by immunoSEQ multiplex PCR, yet TCRdb's version contains in-frame clones alone and is incomplete. Here the sample spans around 98,000 clones, more than 85% being singletons. The sequences come from CD4+ T cells from blood, collected before the transplant. The receptors here all came from a human donor who received a combined kidney and bone marrow transplant.

The V gene is TRBV25-1, the J gene TRBJ1-2; 12 nucleotides match TRBD1. This CDR3 is 17 amino acids long. V shed 3 bases and J 4 bases; nucleotides not matched to a gene: 9. Germline V gene lookup returns CDR1 MGHDK and CDR2 SYGVNS. CDR3 sequence (DNA): TGTGCCAGCAGTGATCTCCCGGGACAGGGGGCCGTCTATGGCTACACCTTC. This translates into CASSDLPGQGAVYGYTF.

The rearrangement uses TRBV5-1 and TRBJ2-5; 7 positions match TRBD2. The DNA end favors TRBJ2-7, so the J call may be wrong. Germline assignment: CDR1 SGHRS and CDR2 YFSETQ. The CDR3 sequence is 14 residues long. The CDR3 region is CASSLAANSYEQYF. The CDR3 DNA sequence: TGCGCCAGCAGCCTAGCGGCAAACTCCTACGAGCAGTACTTC.

The chain couples TRBV9 to TRBJ2-7, with D uncertain. The germline V and J ends were trimmed by 3 bases and 7 bases, with 17 bases remaining between them. Germline V gene lookup returns CDR1 SGDLS and CDR2 YYNGEE. The CDR3 totals 14 residues. The CDR3 loop reads CASSESTSPREQYF. The CDR3 DNA is TGTGCCAGCAGCGAATCGACGAGTCCGCGGGAGCAGTACTTC.

The chain couples TRBV4-3 to TRBJ2-1; 9 nucleotides line up with TRBD1. V shed 1 base, J shed 10 bases, and the junction held 8 bases outside the gene matches. CDR3 size: 15 residues. Germline assignment: CDR1 LGHNA and CDR2 YSLEER. The DNA of the CDR3 is TGCGCCAGCAGCCAAGTTGGGGACAGGGCGGGCGAGCAGTTCTTC. This codes for CASSQVGDRAGEQFF.

This chain uses TRBV11-2 with TRBJ2-1; D perhaps matches TRBD2 (6 bases). With 5 bases removed from V and 0 bases from J, the gap between germline ends came to 11 bases. CDR1 and CDR2 (germline): SGHAT, FQNNGV. This CDR3 comprises 15 residues. The CDR3 DNA follows: TGTGCCAGCAGCACCCACGGGAGCTCCTACAATGAGCAGTTCTTC. Translated, it gives CASSTHGSSYNEQFF.

This clone has only one observation. The rearrangement joins TRBV19 to TRBJ2-7; 9 positions agree with TRBD1. The germline CDR1 and CDR2 sequences are LNHDA and SQIVND (reference sequence). The CDR3 is made up of 16 amino acids. With V trimmed by 4 bases and J by 4 bases, 11 bases remained unmatched. This chain's CDR3 is CASSTLGTGRGYEQYF. CDR3 nucleotides: TGTGCCAGTAGTACGCTCGGGACAGGGAGAGGTTACGAGCAGTACTTC. Drawing the rest from reference TRBV19 and TRBJ2-7, the complete variable domain is DGGITQSPKYLFRKEGQNVTLSCEQNLNHDAMYWYRQDPGQGLRLIYYSQIVNDFQKGDIAEGYSVSREKKESFPLTVTSAQKNPTAFYLCASSTLGTGRGYEQYFGPGTRLTVT.

The chain carries TRBV2 and TRBJ1-5; D remains unclear. V was trimmed by 6 bases and J by 3 bases, leaving 6 bases between them. Germline V gene sequence: CDR1 SNHLY, CDR2 FYNNEI. The CDR3 consists of 12 residues. The CDR3 sequence: CASRTHNQPQHF. As DNA, the CDR3 is TGTGCCAGCAGAACACACAATCAGCCCCAGCATTTT.

The rearrangement links TRBV4-3 to TRBJ2-7, with 10 bases aligning to TRBD2. The CDR3 extends over 15 amino acids. Germline trimming cut 4 bases from V and 0 bases from J; bases unmatched to any gene: 3. Germline values: CDR1 LGHNA, CDR2 YSLEER. The CDR3 spells CASSPLAGGSYEQYF. The DNA of the CDR3 is TGCGCCAGCAGCCCATTAGCGGGGGGCTCCTACGAGCAGTACTTC.

The rearrangement joins TRBV18 to TRBJ2-4; 7 nucleotides match TRBD1. The germline gives CDR1 KGHSH, CDR2 LQKENI. The trim removed 2 bases at V and 13 bases at J, leaving 8 bases unmatched. The CDR3 has 13 amino acids. The CDR3 DNA follows: TGTGCCAGCTCACCAGACGGACAGGCGAACCAGTACTTC. Residues: CASSPDGQANQYF.

The CDR3 reads CAISERDSNQPQHF. CDR3 nucleotides: TGTGCCATCAGTGAAAGAGATAGCAATCAGCCCCAGCATTTT. J is TRBJ1-5 and V is TRBV10-3; D uncertain. With 3 bases removed from V and 0 bases from J, the gap between germline ends came to 6 bases. The germline V gene encodes CDR1 ENHRY and CDR2 SYGVKD. This CDR3 contains 14 residues.

This clone has just one count. V usage is TRBV28 and J usage is TRBJ2-7, with 13 bases lining up with TRBD2. Per germline, CDR1 MDHEN and CDR2 SYDVKM. After removal of 3 bases from V and 2 bases from J, the junction contained 7 bases not matched to a gene. The CDR3 spans 17 residues. DNA of the CDR3: TGTGCCAGCAGTTTCTGGACTAGCGGGGGACCAACCTACGAGCAGTACTTC. The encoded protein is CASSFWTSGGPTYEQYF.

This chain uses TRBV10-3 with TRBJ2-5, with D perhaps matching TRBD2 (5 bases). In germline, CDR1 is ENHRY, CDR2 SYGVKD. The CDR3 has 12 amino acids. V lost 4 bases and J lost 7, with 10 bases in between. CDR3 coding DNA: TGTGCCATCAGTGGAGGGCTGGGGACCCAGTACTTC. This sequence encodes CAISGGLGTQYF.

This clone was counted only a few times. Within the sample, other DNA sequences also encode this same CDR3. The chain employs TRBV6-5 and TRBJ1-5; possibly TRBD1 for D (6 bases). CDR1 and CDR2 from the germline V gene are MNHEY and SVGAGI. CDR3 length: 13 amino acids. The ends were cut back, 2 bases at V and 4 bases at J, with 6 bases in the middle. For the CDR3, the DNA is TGTGCCAGCAGTTACGACAGGAATCAGCCCCAGCATTTT. It is translated as CASSYDRNQPQHF.